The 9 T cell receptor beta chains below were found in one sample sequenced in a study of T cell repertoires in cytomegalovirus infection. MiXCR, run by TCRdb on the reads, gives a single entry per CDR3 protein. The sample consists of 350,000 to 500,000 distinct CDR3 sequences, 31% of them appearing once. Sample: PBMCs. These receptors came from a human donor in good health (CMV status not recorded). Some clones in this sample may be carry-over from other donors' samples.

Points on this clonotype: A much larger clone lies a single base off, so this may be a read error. CDR3 bases: TGTTCCAGCAGCGCCATGACAGGGCGCAATCAGCCCCAGCATTTT. Encoded protein: CSSSAMTGRNQPQHF. This chain uses TRBV7-6 with TRBJ1-5; 7 bases map to TRBD1. This CDR3 comprises 15 residues. The germline V gene has CDR1 SGHVS and CDR2 FNYEAQ.

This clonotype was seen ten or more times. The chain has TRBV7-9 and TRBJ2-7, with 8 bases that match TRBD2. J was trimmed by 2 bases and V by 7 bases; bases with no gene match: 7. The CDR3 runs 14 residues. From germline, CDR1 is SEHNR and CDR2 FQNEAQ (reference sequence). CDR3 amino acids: CASTFAGGPYEQYF. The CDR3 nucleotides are TGTGCCAGCACCTTTGCGGGGGGCCCCTACGAGCAGTACTTC.

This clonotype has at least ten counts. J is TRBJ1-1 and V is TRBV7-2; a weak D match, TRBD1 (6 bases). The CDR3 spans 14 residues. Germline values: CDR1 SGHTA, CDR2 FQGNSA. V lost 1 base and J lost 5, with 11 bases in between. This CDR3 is CASSLDGTLTEAFF. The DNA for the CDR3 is TGTGCCAGCAGCTTAGACGGGACACTGACTGAAGCTTTCTTT.

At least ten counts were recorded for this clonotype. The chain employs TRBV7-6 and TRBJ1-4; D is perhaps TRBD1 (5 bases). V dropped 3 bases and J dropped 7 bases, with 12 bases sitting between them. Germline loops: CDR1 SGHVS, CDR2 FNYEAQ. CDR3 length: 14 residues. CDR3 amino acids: CASSFGQGGEKLFF. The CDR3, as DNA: TGTGCCAGCAGCTTCGGGCAGGGCGGTGAAAAACTGTTTTTT.

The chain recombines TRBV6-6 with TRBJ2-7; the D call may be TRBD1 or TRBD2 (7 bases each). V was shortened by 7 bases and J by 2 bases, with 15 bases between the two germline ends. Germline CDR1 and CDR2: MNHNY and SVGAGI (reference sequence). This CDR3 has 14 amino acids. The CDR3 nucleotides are TGTGCCAGCACGGCGGGGGACAGAGCCTACGAGCAGTACTTC. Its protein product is CASTAGDRAYEQYF.

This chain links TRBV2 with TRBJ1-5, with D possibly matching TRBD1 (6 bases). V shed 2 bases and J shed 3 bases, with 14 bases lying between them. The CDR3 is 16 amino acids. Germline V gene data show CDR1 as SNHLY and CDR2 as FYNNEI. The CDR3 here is CASSELGRGDNQPQHF. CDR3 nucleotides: TGTGCCAGCAGTGAATTAGGCAGGGGCGACAATCAGCCCCAGCATTTT.

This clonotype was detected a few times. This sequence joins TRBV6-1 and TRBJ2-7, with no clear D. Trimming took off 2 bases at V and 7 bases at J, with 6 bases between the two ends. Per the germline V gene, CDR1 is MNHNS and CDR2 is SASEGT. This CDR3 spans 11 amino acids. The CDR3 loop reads CASSEPVEQYF. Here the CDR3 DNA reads TGTGCCAGCAGTGAACCCGTAGAGCAGTACTTC.

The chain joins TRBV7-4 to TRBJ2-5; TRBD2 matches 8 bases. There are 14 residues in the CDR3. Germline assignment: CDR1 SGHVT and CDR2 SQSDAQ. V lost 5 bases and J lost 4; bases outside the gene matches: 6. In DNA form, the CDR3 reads TGTGCCAGCAGCCAGGCGGGGGGCACAGAGACCCAGTACTTC. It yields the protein CASSQAGGTETQYF.

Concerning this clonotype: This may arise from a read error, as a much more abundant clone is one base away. In DNA form, the CDR3 reads TGTGCCAGCAGCTTAGACCCGTATAATTCACCCCTCCAATTT. Translation: CASSLDPYNSPLQF. The chain recombines TRBV7-8 with TRBJ1-6, with D unresolved. The germline CDR1 and CDR2 sequences are SGHVS and FQNEAQ. The CDR3 has 14 residues.